The source of this T cell receptor (beta chain) is a study of CD8 T cells in ankylosing spondylitis. This CDR3 has 13 amino acids. Trimming left V 10 bases short and J 3 bases short, with 13 bases between. Making use of molecular barcodes, quantitative 5'-RACE generated TCR beta libraries. TCRdb reprocessed the 5' RACE reads via MiXCR and lists one record per CDR3 protein. The sample lists about 64,000 distinct CDR3 sequences; under 7.5% were seen once. This clonotype was observed many times. This clonotype was sampled from a male donor with ankylosing spondylitis. The specimen sequenced was synovial fluid, either unsorted or a sorted T cell fraction (not recorded which). The V call is TRBV12-3 or TRBV12-4, the J call TRBJ1-3, with D uncertain. This chain's CDR3 is CATHESGGNTIYF. For the CDR3, the DNA is TGTGCCACCCACGAGTCAGGTGGAAACACCATATATTTT.